The clone carrying this T cell receptor beta chain turned up a few times. The antigen remains unidentified. The sample comes from a study of identical twins. Study-wide results and limits: Modelling approaches yielded underestimates of out-of-frame TCR alpha sharing between monozygotic twins. Cord blood beta clonotypes that were abundant carried fewer insertions, and memory repertoires showed no such trend.

Via MiXCR, TCRdb re-called the 5' RACE reads, giving one row per CDR3 protein. Among about 720,000 distinct CDR3 sequences listed, 15% to 20% were seen once. Germline-derived CDR1 and CDR2 are DFQATT and SNEGSKA (reference sequence). CDR3 length: 17 amino acids. Trimming pared 0 bases from V and 1 base from J, leaving 17 bases between. This sample also belongs to another study, concerning T cells expressing NK-cell markers. That paper adds: Seven sequenced donors out of eight were HCMV-seropositive, one seronegative. Whether the expanded NKG2C+ T cell clones recognized HCMV remained unclear.

The rearrangement links TRBV20-1 to TRBJ2-3; D is possibly TRBD1 or TRBD2 (6 bases each). Sequencing was done on a sample of PBMCs. The source is a woman aged 18-30 years in good health. The CDR3 sequence: CSARDHRRDKRTDTQYF. The CDR3, as DNA: TGCAGTGCTAGAGATCATAGGCGGGACAAGCGCACAGATACGCAGTATTTT.